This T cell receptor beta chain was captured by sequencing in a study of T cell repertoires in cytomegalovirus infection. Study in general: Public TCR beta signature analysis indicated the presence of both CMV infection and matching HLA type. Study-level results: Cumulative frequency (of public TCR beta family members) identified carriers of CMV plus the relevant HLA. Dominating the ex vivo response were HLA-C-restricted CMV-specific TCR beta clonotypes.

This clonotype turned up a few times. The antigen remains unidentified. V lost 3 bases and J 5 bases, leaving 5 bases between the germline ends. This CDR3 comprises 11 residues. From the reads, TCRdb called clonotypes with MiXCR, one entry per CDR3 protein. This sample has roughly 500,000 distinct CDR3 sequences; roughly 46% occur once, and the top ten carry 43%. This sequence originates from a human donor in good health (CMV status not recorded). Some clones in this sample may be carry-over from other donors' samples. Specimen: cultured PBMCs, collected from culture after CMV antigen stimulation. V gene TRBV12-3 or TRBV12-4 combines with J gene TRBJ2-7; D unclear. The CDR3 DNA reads TGTGCCAGCAGTTTTAGGAACGAGCAGTACTTC. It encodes CASSFRNEQYF.